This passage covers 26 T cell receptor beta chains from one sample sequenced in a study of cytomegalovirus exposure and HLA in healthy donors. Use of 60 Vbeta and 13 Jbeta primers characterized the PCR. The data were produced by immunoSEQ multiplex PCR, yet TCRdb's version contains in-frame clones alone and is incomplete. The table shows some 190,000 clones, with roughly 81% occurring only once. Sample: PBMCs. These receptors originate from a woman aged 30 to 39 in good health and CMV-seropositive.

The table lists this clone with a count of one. CDR3 sequence (DNA): TGTGCCAGCAGCCTAGGGGACAGGTACCAAGAGACCCAGTACTTC. Translation gives CASSLGDRYQETQYF. This rearrangement joins TRBV14 to TRBJ2-5; 8 bases are a match to TRBD1. Germline trimming cut 4 bases from V and 0 bases from J; bases unmatched to any gene: 4. This CDR3 has 15 residues. Per the germline V gene, CDR1 is SGHDN and CDR2 is FVKESK. The whole variable domain, filled in from reference TRBV14 and TRBJ2-5, reads EAGVTQFPSHSVIEKGQTVTLRCDPISGHDNLYWYRRVMGKEIKFLLHFVKESKQDESGMPNNRFLAERTGGTYSTLKVQPAELEDSGVYFCASSLGDRYQETQYFGPGTRLLVL.

The CDR3 DNA reads TGTGCCAGCAGTTTATGGACAGAGCAAGAGACCCAGTACTTC. This gives the protein CASSLWTEQETQYF. The genes are TRBV28 and TRBJ2-5; weak D call: TRBD1 (5 bases). Germline values: CDR1 MDHEN, CDR2 SYDVKM. This CDR3 contains 14 residues. The germline V and J ends were trimmed by 0 bases and 2 bases, with 7 bases remaining between them.

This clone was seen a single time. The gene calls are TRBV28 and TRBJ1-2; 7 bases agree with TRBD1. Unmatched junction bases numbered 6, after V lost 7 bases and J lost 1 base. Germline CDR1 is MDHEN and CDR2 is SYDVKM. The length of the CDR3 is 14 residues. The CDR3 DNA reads TGTGCCAGCAAATCCGGGACAGTTAACTATGGCTACACCTTC. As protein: CASKSGTVNYGYTF.

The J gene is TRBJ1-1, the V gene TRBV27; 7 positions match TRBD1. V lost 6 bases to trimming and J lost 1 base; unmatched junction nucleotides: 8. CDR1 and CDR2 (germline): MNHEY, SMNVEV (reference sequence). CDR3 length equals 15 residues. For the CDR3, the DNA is TGTGCCAGCAGGGTCAGACAGGGCCCGAACACTGAAGCTTTCTTT. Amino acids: CASRVRQGPNTEAFF.

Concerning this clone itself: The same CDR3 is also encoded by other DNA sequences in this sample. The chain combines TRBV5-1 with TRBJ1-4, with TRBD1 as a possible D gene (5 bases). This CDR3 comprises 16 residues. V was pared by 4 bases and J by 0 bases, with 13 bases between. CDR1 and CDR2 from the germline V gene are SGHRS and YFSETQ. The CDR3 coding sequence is TGCGCCAGCAGCCTCGGGGGGACTGCAACTAATGAAAAACTGTTTTTT. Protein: CASSLGGTATNEKLFF. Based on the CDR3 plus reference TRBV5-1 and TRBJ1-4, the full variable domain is KAGVTQTPRYLIKTRGQQVTLSCSPISGHRSVSWYQQTPGQGLQFLFEYFSETQRNKGNFPGRFSGRQFSNSRSEMNVSTLELGDSALYLCASSLGGTATNEKLFFGSGTQLSVL.

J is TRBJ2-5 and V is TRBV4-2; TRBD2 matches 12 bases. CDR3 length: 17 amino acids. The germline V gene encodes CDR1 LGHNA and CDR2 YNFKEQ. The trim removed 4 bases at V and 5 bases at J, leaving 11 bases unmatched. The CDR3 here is CASSPRGTSGGQETQYF. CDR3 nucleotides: TGTGCCAGCAGCCCCCGGGGAACTAGCGGGGGGCAGGAGACCCAGTACTTC.

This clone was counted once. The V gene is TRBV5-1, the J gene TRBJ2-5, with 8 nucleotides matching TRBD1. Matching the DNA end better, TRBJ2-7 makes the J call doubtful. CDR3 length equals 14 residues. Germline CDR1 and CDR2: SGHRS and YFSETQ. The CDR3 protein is CASSLGQGIHEQYF. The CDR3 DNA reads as TGCGCCAGCAGCTTGGGACAGGGGATCCACGAGCAGTACTTC.

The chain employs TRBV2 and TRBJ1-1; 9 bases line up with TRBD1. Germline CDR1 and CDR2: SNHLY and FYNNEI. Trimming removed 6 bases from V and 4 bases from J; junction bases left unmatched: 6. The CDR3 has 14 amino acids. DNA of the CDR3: TGTGCCAGCAGGGGGGGACAGGGCGGCACTGAAGCTTTCTTT. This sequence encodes CASRGGQGGTEAFF.

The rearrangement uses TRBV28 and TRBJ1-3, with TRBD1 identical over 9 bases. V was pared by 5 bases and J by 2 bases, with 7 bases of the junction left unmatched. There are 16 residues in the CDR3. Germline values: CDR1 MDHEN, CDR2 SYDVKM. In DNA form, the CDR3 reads TGTGCCAGCAGTAAACCGGGACAGGGCGCTGGAAACACCATATATTTT. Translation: CASSKPGQGAGNTIYF.

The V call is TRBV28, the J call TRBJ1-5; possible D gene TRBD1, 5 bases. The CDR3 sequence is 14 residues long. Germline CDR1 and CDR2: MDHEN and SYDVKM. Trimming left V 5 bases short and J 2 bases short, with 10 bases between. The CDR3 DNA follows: TGTGCCAGCAGTCCAGGGTATGGCAATCAGCCCCAGCATTTT. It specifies CASSPGYGNQPQHF.

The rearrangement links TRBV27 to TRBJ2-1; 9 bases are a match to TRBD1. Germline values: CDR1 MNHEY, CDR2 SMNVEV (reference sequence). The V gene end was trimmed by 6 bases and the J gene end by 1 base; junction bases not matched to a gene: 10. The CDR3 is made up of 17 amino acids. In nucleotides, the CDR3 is TGTGCCAGCAGGCCCGGGACAGGGTATGGGTCCTACAATGAGCAGTTCTTC. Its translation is CASRPGTGYGSYNEQFF.

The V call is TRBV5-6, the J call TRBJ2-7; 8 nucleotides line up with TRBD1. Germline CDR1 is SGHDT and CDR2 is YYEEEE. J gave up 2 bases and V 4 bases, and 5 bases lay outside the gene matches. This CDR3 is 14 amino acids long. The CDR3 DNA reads TGTGCCAGCAGCCTGGACAGGGAGACCTACGAGCAGTACTTC. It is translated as CASSLDRETYEQYF.

The CDR3 coding sequence is TGTGCCAGCAGCTCTGGACTAGCGGGGGTAGAGACCCAGTACTTC. Amino acid sequence: CASSSGLAGVETQYF. The chain employs TRBV2 and TRBJ2-5; TRBD2 agrees at 13 bases. This CDR3 is built from 15 residues. CDR1 SNHLY and CDR2 FYNNEI come from the germline V gene. Unmatched junction bases numbered 5, after V lost 6 bases and J lost 4 bases.

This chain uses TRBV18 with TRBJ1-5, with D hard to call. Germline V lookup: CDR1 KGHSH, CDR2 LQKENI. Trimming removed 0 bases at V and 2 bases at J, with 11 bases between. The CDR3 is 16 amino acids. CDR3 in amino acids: CASSPPGDRGNQPQHF. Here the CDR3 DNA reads TGTGCCAGCTCACCACCCGGGGATCGGGGCAATCAGCCCCAGCATTTT.

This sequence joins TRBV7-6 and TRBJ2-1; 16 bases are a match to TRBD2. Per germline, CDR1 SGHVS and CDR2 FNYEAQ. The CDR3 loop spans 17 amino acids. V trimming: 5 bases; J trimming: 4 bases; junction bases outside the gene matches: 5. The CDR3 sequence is CASSKGLAGGPYNEQFF. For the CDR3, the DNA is TGTGCCAGCAGCAAGGGACTAGCGGGAGGGCCATACAATGAGCAGTTCTTC. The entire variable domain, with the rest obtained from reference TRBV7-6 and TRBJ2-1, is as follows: GAGVSQSPRYKVTKRGQDVALRCDPISGHVSLYWYRQALGQGPEFLTYFNYEAQQDKSGLPNDRFSAERPEGSISTLTIQRTEQRDSAMYRCASSKGLAGGPYNEQFFGPGTRLTVL.

CDR3 residues: CASSSGRAFNEQFF. For the CDR3, the DNA is TGTGCCAGCAGTAGCGGGAGGGCCTTCAATGAGCAGTTCTTC. The chain joins TRBV25-1 to TRBJ2-1; 10 bases match TRBD2. Trimming cost V 5 bases and J 6 bases; bases outside gene matches: 4. The CDR3 length is 14 residues. CDR1 is MGHDK, CDR2 SYGVNS, per germline.

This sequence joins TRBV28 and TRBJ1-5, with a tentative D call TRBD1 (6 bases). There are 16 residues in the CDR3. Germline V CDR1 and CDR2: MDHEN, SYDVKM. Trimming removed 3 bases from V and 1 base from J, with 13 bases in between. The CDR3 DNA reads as TGTGCCAGCAGTTTTATGGGCAGGGGAAGCAATCAGCCCCAGCATTTT. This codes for CASSFMGRGSNQPQHF.

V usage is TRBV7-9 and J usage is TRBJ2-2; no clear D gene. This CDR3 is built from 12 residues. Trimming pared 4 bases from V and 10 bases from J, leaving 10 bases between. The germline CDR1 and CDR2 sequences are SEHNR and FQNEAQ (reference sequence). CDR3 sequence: CASSSTPPELFF. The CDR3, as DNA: TGTGCCAGCAGCTCGACACCTCCGGAGCTGTTTTTT. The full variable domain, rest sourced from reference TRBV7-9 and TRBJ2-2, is DTGVSQNPRHKITKRGQNVTFRCDPISEHNRLYWYRQTLGQGPEFLTYFQNEAQLEKSRLLSDRFSAERPKGSFSTLEIQRTEQGDSAMYLCASSSTPPELFFGEGSRLTVL.

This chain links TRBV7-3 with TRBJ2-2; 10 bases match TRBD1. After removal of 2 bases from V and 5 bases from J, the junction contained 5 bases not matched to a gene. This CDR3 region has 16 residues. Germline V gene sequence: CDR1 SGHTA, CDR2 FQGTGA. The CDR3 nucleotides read TGTGCCAGCAGCTTAGGGACAGGGGTTTTTACCGGGGAGCTGTTTTTT. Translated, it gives CASSLGTGVFTGELFF.

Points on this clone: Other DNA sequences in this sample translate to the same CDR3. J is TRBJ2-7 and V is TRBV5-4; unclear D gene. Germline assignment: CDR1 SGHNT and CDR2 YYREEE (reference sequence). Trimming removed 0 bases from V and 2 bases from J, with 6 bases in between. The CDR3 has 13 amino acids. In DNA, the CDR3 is TGTGCCAGCAGCTTGGAAGGAGCCTACGAGCAGTACTTC. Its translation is CASSLEGAYEQYF.

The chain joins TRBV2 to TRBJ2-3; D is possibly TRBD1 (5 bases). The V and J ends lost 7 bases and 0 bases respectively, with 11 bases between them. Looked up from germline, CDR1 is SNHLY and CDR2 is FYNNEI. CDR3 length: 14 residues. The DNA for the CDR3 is TGTGCCAGCATTCCACAGGCTAGCACAGATACGCAGTATTTT. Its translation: CASIPQASTDTQYF.

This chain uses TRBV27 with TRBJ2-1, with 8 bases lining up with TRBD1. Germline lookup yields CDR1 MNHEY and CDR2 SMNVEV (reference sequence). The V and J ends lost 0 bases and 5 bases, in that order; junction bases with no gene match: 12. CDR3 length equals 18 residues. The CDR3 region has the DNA TGTGCCAGCAGTTTATCGCGGCAGGGGGCATACGGCAACAATGAGCAGTTCTTC. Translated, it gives CASSLSRQGAYGNNEQFF.

Here the CDR3 reads CASTPFGEGDGYTF. In DNA form, the CDR3 reads TGTGCCAGCACCCCCTTCGGGGAGGGGGACGGCTACACCTTC. V usage is TRBV2 and J usage is TRBJ1-2; TRBD1 might be the D (6 bases). The CDR3 is 14 amino acids. Germline CDR1 and CDR2: SNHLY and FYNNEI. V was trimmed by 7 bases and J by 8 bases, leaving 20 bases between them. Variable domain in full (rest from reference TRBV2 and TRBJ1-2): EPEVTQTPSHQVTQMGQEVILRCVPISNHLYFYWYRQILGQKVEFLVSFYNNEISEKSEIFDDQFSVERPDGSNFTLKIRSTKLEDSAMYFCASTPFGEGDGYTFGSGTRLTVV.

CDR3 DNA sequence: TGCGCCAGCAGCCATAGACAAGCAGGGACAGCGGGTTATGGCTACACCTTC. Its translation is CASSHRQAGTAGYGYTF. The chain links TRBV4-1 to TRBJ1-2; 7 bases match TRBD1. CDR1 MGHRA and CDR2 YSYEKL come from the germline V gene. J gave up 5 bases and V 3 bases, and 15 bases lay outside the gene matches. The CDR3 is made up of 17 amino acids.

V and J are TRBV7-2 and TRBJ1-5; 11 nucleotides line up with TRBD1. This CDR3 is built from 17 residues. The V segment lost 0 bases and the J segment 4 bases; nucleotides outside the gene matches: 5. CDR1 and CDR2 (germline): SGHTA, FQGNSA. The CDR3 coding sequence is TGTGCCAGCAGCTTAGCTAGGACAGGGGGCCTGAATCAGCCCCAGCATTTT. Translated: CASSLARTGGLNQPQHF.

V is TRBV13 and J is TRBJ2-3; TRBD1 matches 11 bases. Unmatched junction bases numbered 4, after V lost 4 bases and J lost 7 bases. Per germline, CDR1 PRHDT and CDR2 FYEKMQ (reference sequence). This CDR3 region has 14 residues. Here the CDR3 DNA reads TGTGCCAGCAGCTACGGACAGGGGGCGAATACGCAGTATTTT. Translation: CASSYGQGANTQYF.